The rows below give T cell receptor beta chains drawn from one sample of a study of human T cells and chemical hapten exposure. Via MiXCR, TCRdb re-called the RACE reads, giving one row per CDR3 protein. Among about 94,000 distinct CDR3 sequences listed, 9.3% were seen once. The sample in question was whole blood, obtained in connection with sensitization to the hapten diphenylcyclopropenone (DPC). The receptors derive from a woman aged 40 to 50 with alopecia areata. Some clones in this sample may be carry-over from other donors' samples. Both conserved end residues are part of each CDR3. D genes are given only for firm matches. Clone size, where shown, is once, few, many, or a class for clones that have expanded.

clone_size	d_call	cdr3_length	v_call	j_call	cdr3_aa	cdr3_nt
few	-	16	TRBV4-1	TRBJ2-1	CASSQPSGIGGDEQFF	TGCGCCAGCAGCCAGCCTTCCGGGATAGGAGGCGATGAGCAGTTCTTC
few	-	15	TRBV6-6	TRBJ2-5	CASSPHLAGAETQYF	TGTGCCAGCAGCCCACATCTGGCGGGGGCTGAGACCCAGTACTTC
-	-	17	TRBV12-3/TRBV12-4	TRBJ2-1	CASSLYFGGSSYNEQFF	TGTGCCAGCAGTTTATATTTTGGGGGAAGCTCCTACAATGAGCAGTTCTTC
-	-	13	TRBV9	TRBJ2-1	CASSARAVNEQFF	TGTGCCAGCAGCGCCCGAGCGGTGAATGAGCAGTTCTTC
few	-	15	TRBV4-2	TRBJ1-2	CASSQDTAANYGYTF	TGTGCCAGCAGCCAAGATACGGCCGCTAACTATGGCTACACCTTC
few	TRBD2	16	TRBV7-2	TRBJ2-7	CASSILAGGAAYEQYF	TGTGCCAGCAGCATTCTAGCGGGAGGAGCAGCCTACGAGCAGTACTTC
many	-	16	TRBV20-1	TRBJ2-1	CSARDLGGSSYNEQFF	TGCAGTGCTAGAGATCTTGGCGGAAGCTCCTACAATGAGCAGTTCTTC
-	-	12	TRBV29-1	TRBJ1-4	CSVLGREEKLFF	TGCAGCGTACTAGGCCGGGAGGAAAAACTGTTTTTT
-	-	12	TRBV28	TRBJ2-7	CASTQSVYEQYF	TGTGCCAGCACCCAATCCGTGTACGAGCAGTACTTC
many	TRBD2	14	TRBV12-3/TRBV12-4	TRBJ2-1	CATRLAGGYNEQFF	TGTGCCACCCGATTAGCGGGAGGTTACAATGAGCAGTTCTTC
few	TRBD2	15	TRBV4-3	TRBJ2-5	CASSQTGLTQETQYF	TGCGCCAGCAGCCAGACGGGACTAACCCAAGAGACCCAGTACTTC
few	-	14	TRBV27	TRBJ1-5	CASSFGGNNQPQHF	TGTGCCAGCAGTTTTGGGGGAAACAATCAGCCCCAGCATTTT
many	-	13	TRBV5-4	TRBJ2-4	CASSPGMTNIQYF	TGTGCCAGCAGCCCGGGGATGACAAACATTCAGTACTTC
many	-	14	TRBV28	TRBJ1-4	CASNPGGGDEKLFF	TGTGCCAGCAACCCCGGCGGGGGTGATGAAAAACTGTTTTTT
many	-	15	TRBV20-1	TRBJ1-1	CSAKDAQGRGTEAFF	TGCAGTGCTAAGGACGCGCAGGGGAGGGGCACTGAAGCTTTCTTT
many	-	11	TRBV6-5	TRBJ1-1	CASRSSTEAFF	TGTGCCAGCAGATCAAGCACTGAAGCTTTCTTT
few	-	15	TRBV6-2/TRBV6-3	TRBJ2-5	CASSFPGGMGETQYF	TGTGCCAGCAGTTTCCCAGGCGGGATGGGCGAGACCCAGTACTTC
-	-	13	TRBV20-1	TRBJ2-4	CSARLGRNPIQYF	TGCAGTGCTAGGTTGGGACGGAACCCCATTCAGTACTTC
-	TRBD2	14	TRBV12-3/TRBV12-4	TRBJ2-1	CASSTLAAYNEQFF	TGTGCCAGCAGTACGCTAGCGGCCTACAATGAGCAGTTCTTC
-	-	15	TRBV18	TRBJ2-1	CASSPAAGSEYEQFF	TGTGCCAGCTCACCCGCCGCCGGATCCGAATATGAGCAGTTCTTC
-	TRBD1	13	TRBV18	TRBJ2-5	CASSRGQGETQYF	TGTGCCAGCTCACGCGGACAGGGCGAGACCCAGTACTTC
few	TRBD1	15	TRBV27	TRBJ1-5	CASSLQGGVNQPQHF	TGTGCCAGCAGTCTCCAGGGGGGAGTTAATCAGCCCCAGCATTTT
-	TRBD1	15	TRBV7-2	TRBJ2-7	CASSLSPGQGYEQYF	TGTGCCAGCAGCTTATCGCCGGGACAGGGATACGAGCAGTACTTC
many	-	16	TRBV4-2	TRBJ1-1	CASSQVGFSMNTEAFF	TGTGCCAGCAGCCAGGTCGGATTTAGCATGAACACTGAAGCTTTCTTT
many	TRBD2	14	TRBV4-1	TRBJ2-1	CASSLPGTSGEQFF	TGCGCCAGCAGCCTCCCGGGTACTAGCGGGGAGCAGTTCTTC
many	-	15	TRBV5-1	TRBJ2-1	CASSLRRGAYNEQFF	TGCGCCAGCAGCTTGAGGAGAGGTGCCTACAATGAGCAGTTCTTC
-	-	16	TRBV6-2/TRBV6-3	TRBJ2-1	CASRKIPAGGHNEQFF	TGTGCCAGCCGAAAAATTCCAGCGGGTGGCCACAATGAGCAGTTCTTC
many	TRBD1	15	TRBV20-1	TRBJ2-3	CSASPAGTGLDTQYF	TGCAGTGCTAGCCCGGCCGGGACAGGGCTGGATACGCAGTATTTT
medium-sized	-	13	TRBV28	TRBJ2-3	CASSRLYTDTQYF	TGTGCCAGCAGTCGACTGTACACAGATACGCAGTATTTT
-	TRBD2	18	TRBV5-5	TRBJ2-1	CASSGGLAGGLNYNEQFF	TGTGCCAGCAGCGGGGGACTAGCGGGAGGGCTAAACTACAATGAGCAGTTCTTC
-	-	14	TRBV28	TRBJ2-7	CASSLAAASFEQYF	TGTGCCAGCAGCCTGGCGGCAGCAAGTTTCGAGCAGTACTTC
-	-	13	TRBV7-9	TRBJ1-2	CASSLAGTYGYTF	TGTGCCAGCAGCTTAGCGGGAACCTATGGCTACACCTTC
many	-	12	TRBV9	TRBJ2-2	CASSVATGELFF	TGTGCCAGCAGCGTAGCTACCGGGGAGCTGTTTTTT
few	TRBD2	15	TRBV28	TRBJ2-3	CASSSVAGAVDTQYF	TGTGCCAGCAGTTCCGTGGCGGGAGCGGTGGATACGCAGTATTTT
few	-	18	TRBV6-2/TRBV6-3	TRBJ2-7	CASNDRQGKRAFSYEQYF	TGTGCCAGCAACGACAGACAGGGCAAGCGGGCTTTCTCCTACGAGCAGTACTTC
many	-	14	TRBV7-9	TRBJ2-5	CASSSRDGQETQYF	TGTGCCAGCAGCTCCCGGGACGGCCAAGAGACCCAGTACTTC
many	-	13	TRBV6-1	TRBJ2-7	CASSVLASYEQYF	TGTGCCAGCAGTGTCCTAGCTTCCTACGAGCAGTACTTC
-	TRBD2	14	TRBV28	TRBJ2-5	CASSPSGYYETQYF	TGTGCCAGCAGTCCTAGCGGCTACTATGAGACCCAGTACTTC
-	-	12	TRBV6-2/TRBV6-3	TRBJ2-1	CASSYIVGQQFF	TGTGCCAGCAGTTACATAGTTGGGCAGCAGTTCTTC
few	-	18	TRBV28	TRBJ1-2	CASSFPEAGGQGGYGYTF	TGTGCCAGCAGTTTTCCCGAGGCGGGCGGGCAGGGCGGCTATGGCTACACCTTC
-	TRBD1	16	TRBV23-1	TRBJ2-3	CASRLTGTSITDTQYF	TGCGCCAGCAGACTGACAGGGACCTCAATCACAGATACGCAGTATTTT
-	-	15	TRBV18	TRBJ2-7	CASSPSIVRPYEQYF	TGTGCCAGCTCACCGAGTATCGTCAGACCCTACGAGCAGTACTTC
many	TRBD1	17	TRBV24-1	TRBJ2-3	CATGGTGAPGRTDTQYF	TGTGCCACCGGTGGAACAGGGGCTCCGGGAAGGACAGATACGCAGTATTTT
few	TRBD1	17	TRBV6-1	TRBJ2-5	CASSGTTGEWVQETQYF	TGTGCCAGCAGTGGAACCACAGGGGAGTGGGTCCAAGAGACCCAGTACTTC
few	TRBD2	15	TRBV11-2	TRBJ2-7	CASSRTGTSGIGQYF	TGTGCCAGCAGCCGAACGGGGACTAGCGGGATTGGGCAGTACTTC
-	-	14	TRBV4-3	TRBJ2-3	CASSPTRARDTQYF	TGCGCCAGCAGCCCCACCCGGGCCCGGGATACGCAGTATTTT
-	-	14	TRBV29-1	TRBJ2-3	CSVEAWGGPDTQYF	TGCAGCGTTGAAGCGTGGGGGGGCCCAGATACGCAGTATTTT
few	TRBD1	16	TRBV5-6	TRBJ1-2	CASSFGTGWTNYGYTF	TGTGCCAGCAGCTTCGGGACAGGGTGGACTAACTATGGCTACACCTTC
many	TRBD2	14	TRBV20-1	TRBJ2-1	CSARGLAGGGEQFF	TGCAGTGCTAGAGGACTAGCGGGAGGTGGTGAGCAGTTCTTC
many	-	12	TRBV12-3/TRBV12-4	TRBJ2-7	CASSRSSYEQYF	TGTGCCAGCAGCCGTAGCTCCTACGAGCAGTACTTC
few	-	15	TRBV30	TRBJ2-7	CAWSVRATHLYEQYF	TGTGCCTGGAGTGTACGAGCGACTCACCTCTACGAGCAGTACTTC
few	TRBD2	15	TRBV5-4	TRBJ2-1	CASSPGTSLGNEQFF	TGTGCCAGCAGCCCCGGGACTAGCTTAGGCAATGAGCAGTTCTTC
many	TRBD2	19	TRBV5-4	TRBJ2-2	CASSGGPVAGGSNTGELFF	TGTGCCAGCAGCGGGGGTCCAGTCGCGGGAGGGTCGAACACCGGGGAGCTGTTTTTT
few	-	14	TRBV18	TRBJ1-5	CASSSDRNYQPQHF	TGTGCCAGCTCATCCGACAGAAACTATCAGCCCCAGCATTTT
-	TRBD1	15	TRBV2	TRBJ2-5	CASIRTGGFGETQYF	TGTGCCAGCATTAGGACAGGGGGATTCGGGGAGACCCAGTACTTC
-	TRBD2	15	TRBV7-8	TRBJ2-2	CASSFGTSGTGELFF	TGTGCCAGCAGCTTTGGGACTAGCGGAACCGGGGAGCTGTTTTTT
many	TRBD1	13	TRBV10-3	TRBJ1-2	CAISGQGNYGYTF	TGTGCCATCAGTGGACAGGGGAACTATGGCTACACCTTC
-	-	13	TRBV18	TRBJ1-2	CASSPGNSGGYTF	TGTGCCAGCTCACCAGGAAACAGTGGTGGCTACACCTTC
many	-	14	TRBV28	TRBJ1-5	CASRPGGENQPQHF	TGTGCCAGCAGGCCGGGGGGGGAAAATCAGCCCCAGCATTTT
-	TRBD1	15	TRBV29-1	TRBJ1-2	CSVEGWDSANYGYTF	TGCAGCGTTGAGGGCTGGGACAGTGCTAACTATGGCTACACCTTC